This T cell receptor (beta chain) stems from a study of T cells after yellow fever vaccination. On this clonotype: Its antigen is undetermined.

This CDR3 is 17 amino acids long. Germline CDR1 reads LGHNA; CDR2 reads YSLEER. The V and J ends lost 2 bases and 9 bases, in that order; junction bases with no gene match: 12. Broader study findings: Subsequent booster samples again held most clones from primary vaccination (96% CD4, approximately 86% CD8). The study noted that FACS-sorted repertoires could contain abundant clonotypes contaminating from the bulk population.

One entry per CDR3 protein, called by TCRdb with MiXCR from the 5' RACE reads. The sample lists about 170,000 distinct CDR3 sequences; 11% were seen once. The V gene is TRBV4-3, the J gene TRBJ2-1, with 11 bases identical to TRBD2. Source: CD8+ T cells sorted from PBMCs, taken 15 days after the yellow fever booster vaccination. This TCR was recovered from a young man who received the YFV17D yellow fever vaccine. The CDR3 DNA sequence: TGCGCCAGCAGCCAACTCCTCGGGGAAACTAGCGGGGGTGAGCAGTTCTTC. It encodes CASSQLLGETSGGEQFF.